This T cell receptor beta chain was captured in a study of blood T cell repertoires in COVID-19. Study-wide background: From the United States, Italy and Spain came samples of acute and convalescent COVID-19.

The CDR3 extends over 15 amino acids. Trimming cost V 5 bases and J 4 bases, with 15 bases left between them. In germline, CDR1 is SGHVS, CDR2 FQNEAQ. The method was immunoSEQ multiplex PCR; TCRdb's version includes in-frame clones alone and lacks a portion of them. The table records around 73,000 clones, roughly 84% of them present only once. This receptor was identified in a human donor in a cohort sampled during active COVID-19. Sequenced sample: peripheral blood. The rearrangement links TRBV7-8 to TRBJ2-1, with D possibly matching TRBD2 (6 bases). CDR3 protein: CASSHPGEPYNEQFF. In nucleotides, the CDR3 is TGTGCCAGCAGCCATCCGGGGGAACCTTACAATGAGCAGTTCTTC.